This T cell receptor beta chain is drawn from a study of T cell changes during pregnancy in multiple sclerosis. After removal of 4 bases from V and 6 bases from J, the junction contained 7 bases not matched to a gene. The CDR3 totals 14 residues. The V gene's germline CDR1 is SGHDT and CDR2 YYEEEE. The data were produced by immunoSEQ multiplex PCR, yet TCRdb's version contains in-frame clones alone and is incomplete. The sample includes 55,000 to 70,000 clones, 93% seen only once; the top ten take 1.8%. Here the sequenced sample was peripheral blood, taken after pregnancy. This chain links TRBV5-6 with TRBJ1-2, with 9 bases lining up with TRBD1. The receptor was isolated from a female donor with multiple sclerosis, enrolled in a pregnancy study. The CDR3 DNA sequence: TGTGCCAGCAGCACCGGACAGGGGATCGATGGCTACACCTTC. Translating gives CASSTGQGIDGYTF.